These 18 T cell receptor beta chains share one sample of origin, sequenced in a study of T cells after yellow fever vaccination. One entry per CDR3 protein, called by TCRdb with MiXCR from the 5' RACE reads. This sample yields some 600,000 distinct CDR3 sequences, of which approximately 13% are seen a single time; more than 13% belongs to the top ten. Specimen: PBMCs, collected on the day of the yellow fever booster vaccination. These receptors all come from a man under 40 who received the YFV17D yellow fever vaccine.

The rearrangement joins TRBV10-3 to TRBJ2-1; D is perhaps TRBD1 or TRBD2 (5 bases each). This CDR3 has 18 amino acids. Trimming removed 10 bases from V and 3 bases from J, with 28 bases in between. Germline V gene data show CDR1 as ENHRY and CDR2 as SYGVKD. CDR3 residues: CANLTGATISSVYNEQFF. CDR3 DNA: TGTGCCAACCTTACCGGGGCAACCATCTCGTCTGTCTACAATGAGCAGTTCTTC.

The sample holds many counts of this clonotype. The chain combines TRBV28 with TRBJ1-5; D not resolved. V was shortened by 3 bases and J by 0 bases, with 6 bases between the two germline ends. This CDR3 spans 14 amino acids. Germline V gives CDR1 MDHEN, CDR2 SYDVKM. Here the CDR3 reads CASSLGISNQPQHF. CDR3 bases: TGTGCCAGCAGTTTGGGGATTAGCAATCAGCCCCAGCATTTT.

The genes are TRBV29-1 and TRBJ2-5; no firm D call. The CDR3 is made up of 12 amino acids. The V and J ends lost 4 bases and 2 bases respectively, with 8 bases between them. Germline CDR1 SQVTM, CDR2 ANQGSEA. CDR3 protein: CSVASQQETQYF. The CDR3 DNA sequence: TGCAGCGTTGCGAGTCAGCAAGAGACCCAGTACTTC.

This clonotype occurred many times. The V and J genes are TRBV7-2 and TRBJ2-5; D is undetermined. V was cut by 3 bases and J by 5 bases, with 1 base left in between. Germline CDR1 SGHTA, CDR2 FQGNSA. The CDR3 has 10 residues. CDR3 protein: CASSFETQYF. In nucleotides, the CDR3 is TGTGCCAGCAGCTTTGAGACCCAGTACTTC.

This clonotype has ten or more counts. The chain is built from TRBV20-1 and TRBJ2-2; TRBD2 matches 10 bases. Looked up from germline, CDR1 is DFQATT and CDR2 is SNEGSKA (reference sequence). There are 15 residues in the CDR3. V was pared by 3 bases and J by 7 bases, with 8 bases of the junction left unmatched. CDR3 in amino acids: CSARSLAGVDGELFF. In DNA form, the CDR3 reads TGCAGTGCTAGGAGCCTAGCGGGAGTTGACGGGGAGCTGTTTTTT.

The chain links TRBV25-1 to TRBJ2-3; 8 bases match TRBD1. The CDR3 consists of 13 residues. From germline, CDR1 is MGHDK and CDR2 SYGVNS. V was clipped by 7 bases and J by 5 bases; unmatched bases: 5. The CDR3 spells CASILQGGDTQYF. CDR3 coding DNA: TGTGCCAGCATTCTACAGGGGGGAGATACGCAGTATTTT.

In this sample, this clonotype turned up a few times. This chain joins TRBV6-2 or TRBV6-3 and TRBJ2-7; D is ambiguous. Germline V gene sequence: CDR1 MNHEY, CDR2 SVGEGT. CDR3 length equals 15 residues. The germline V and J ends were trimmed by 8 bases and 3 bases, with 20 bases remaining between them. The chain's CDR3 is CASPGRSLTLYEQYF. CDR3 DNA sequence: TGTGCCAGCCCCGGGCGAAGTCTTACCCTCTACGAGCAGTACTTC.

This clonotype has a handful of counts. This rearrangement joins TRBV12-3 or TRBV12-4 to TRBJ2-2, with 8 bases fitting TRBD1. The CDR3 is made up of 15 amino acids. The V segment lost 5 bases and the J segment 5 bases; nucleotides outside the gene matches: 7. This chain's CDR3 is CASSPDRARTGELFF. The CDR3 bases are TGTGCCAGCAGTCCGGACAGGGCGAGGACCGGGGAGCTGTTTTTT.

This chain links TRBV20-1 with TRBJ1-1, with a tentative D call TRBD1 (6 bases). The CDR3 has 15 amino acids. The germline gives CDR1 DFQATT, CDR2 SNEGSKA (reference sequence). V lost 0 bases and J 5 bases, leaving 16 bases between the germline ends. The CDR3 DNA reads TGCAGTGCTAGAGACCTCCCGCGCAGGGGTACTGAAGCTTTCTTT. Its protein is CSARDLPRRGTEAFF.

This clonotype was counted only a few times. V gene TRBV29-1 combines with J gene TRBJ1-1; D might be TRBD1 (5 bases). Trimming removed 6 bases from V and 1 base from J, with 12 bases in between. CDR3 length: 13 amino acids. Germline values: CDR1 SQVTM, CDR2 ANQGSEA. The DNA of the CDR3 is TGCAGCGTATTCGACAGAGGGAACACTGAAGCTTTCTTT. Protein: CSVFDRGNTEAFF.

The gene calls are TRBV20-1 and TRBJ2-7; D remains unclear. This CDR3 is built from 13 residues. Germline CDR1 and CDR2: DFQATT and SNEGSKA (reference sequence). V was pared by 3 bases and J by 1 base, with 10 bases between. CDR3: CSASARGSYEQYF. CDR3 nucleotide sequence: TGCAGTGCTAGCGCGCGAGGTTCCTACGAGCAGTACTTC.

This clonotype showed up just once. The J gene is TRBJ2-1, the V gene TRBV20-1; 7 bases are shared with TRBD2. V was pared by 2 bases and J by 0 bases, with 4 bases of the junction left unmatched. Per the germline V gene, CDR1 is DFQATT and CDR2 is SNEGSKA (reference sequence). The CDR3 loop spans 15 amino acids. The CDR3 is CSARPLAASYNEQFF. As DNA, the CDR3 is TGCAGTGCTAGACCTCTAGCGGCCTCCTACAATGAGCAGTTCTTC.

This clonotype was observed a handful of times. The rearrangement joins TRBV20-1 to TRBJ2-7, with D tentatively TRBD2 (6 bases). Germline V gives CDR1 DFQATT, CDR2 SNEGSKA (reference sequence). This CDR3 spans 14 amino acids. The V end was cut by 0 bases, the J end by 5 bases, with 14 bases between. CDR3 residues: CSARDSLALNEQYF. The CDR3 DNA follows: TGCAGTGCTAGAGATTCTCTAGCGTTAAACGAGCAGTACTTC.

This clonotype was seen a few times. V usage is TRBV7-3 and J usage is TRBJ1-1; 11 bases line up with TRBD1. The CDR3 consists of 16 residues. Trimming removed 8 bases from V and 1 base from J; junction bases left unmatched: 9. The germline V gene encodes CDR1 SGHTA and CDR2 FQGTGA. CDR3 DNA: TGTGCCAGCCACCCCGGACAGGGGGCGCGGAACACTGAAGCTTTCTTT. Translating it yields CASHPGQGARNTEAFF. The variable domain in full, completed from reference TRBV7-3 and TRBJ1-1, reads GAGVSQTPSNKVTEKGKYVELRCDPISGHTALYWYRQSLGQGPEFLIYFQGTGAADDSGLPNDRFFAVRPEGSVSTLKIQRTERGDSAVYLCASHPGQGARNTEAFFGQGTRLTVV.

This clonotype was detected a few times. The chain is built from TRBV19 and TRBJ2-5, with 9 bases that match TRBD1. The CDR3 is 13 amino acids. The V and J ends lost 6 bases and 5 bases, in that order; junction bases with no gene match: 4. The germline gives CDR1 LNHDA, CDR2 SQIVND (reference sequence). Written as DNA, the CDR3 is TGTGCCAGTAGACGGACAGGGGAGGAGACCCAGTACTTC. Translated, it gives CASRRTGEETQYF.

The rearrangement uses TRBV4-1 and TRBJ2-1; 9 nucleotides match TRBD2. The length of the CDR3 is 16 residues. V was pared by 0 bases and J by 8 bases, with 8 bases of the junction left unmatched. Germline lookup yields CDR1 MGHRA and CDR2 YSYEKL. CDR3 DNA: TGCGCCAGCAGCCAAGATCTAGCGGGACGATGGTATGAGCAGTTCTTC. It is translated as CASSQDLAGRWYEQFF.

This clonotype was detected only a few times. The J gene is TRBJ1-1, the V gene TRBV6-2 or TRBV6-3; maybe TRBD1 (5 bases). In germline, CDR1 is MNHEY, CDR2 SVGEGT. This CDR3 contains 13 residues. Trimming took off 2 bases at V and 6 bases at J, with 10 bases between the two ends. The CDR3 bases are TGTGCCAGCAGTTACGCCCGGGGGTCTGAAGCTTTCTTT. This sequence encodes CASSYARGSEAFF.

The chain combines TRBV10-3 with TRBJ1-1, with D possibly being TRBD1 (6 bases). CDR1 is ENHRY and CDR2 is SYGVKD in the germline V gene. Trimming stripped 6 bases from V and 8 bases from J, with 16 bases between. This CDR3 comprises 13 residues. The CDR3 sequence: CAISSDRLSEAFF. Written as DNA, the CDR3 is TGTGCCATCAGCAGTGACAGGCTCTCGGAAGCTTTCTTT.